What follows describes a single T cell receptor (beta chain). Methods used by the authors: Estimates of nucleated cell counts were drawn from the amplification of reference gene primers. The table came from immunoSEQ multiplex PCR; TCRdb's copy has only in-frame clones and leaves some out. From that table come the V and J calls and clone size; the DNA was used to work out D and trimming. There are fewer than 45,000 clones in the sample; about four fifths occur only once, and approximately 38% lies in the top ten. This sample is part of a study of blood T cell repertoires in COVID-19. Study-level information: The origin of the acute and convalescent COVID-19 samples was the United States, Italy and Spain. T cells, B-cell-depleted T cells, or PBMCs supplied cDNA or gDNA.

The sequence came from a man aged 35-49 years with active or convalescent COVID-19. The sample comprised peripheral blood.

The CDR3 nucleotides are TGTGCCAGCAGCCAAGAGAGAGGATTTGCAACTAATGAAAAACTGTTTTTT. It codes for CASSQERGFATNEKLFF. V gene TRBV3-1 (or the pseudogene TRBV3-2) combines with J gene TRBJ1-4, with D hard to call. The CDR3 is 17 amino acids. Between the trimmed V and J ends, which lost 0 bases and 0 bases, there was a span of 11 bases. Germline assignment: CDR1 LGHDT and CDR2 YNNKEL (reference sequence).